This T cell receptor (beta chain) is drawn from a study of blood T cell repertoires in COVID-19. Study processing details: The assay estimated nucleated cells by amplifying reference gene primers. Profiled with immunoSEQ multiplex PCR; TCRdb holds only in-frame clones, not every one. The V and J calls and clone size are taken from that table; D and trimming were inferred from the DNA. The profile shows roughly 120,000 clones, 65% to 85% of them singletons. Germline loops: CDR1 LNHDA, CDR2 SQIVND (reference sequence). The CDR3 extends over 15 amino acids. V was clipped by 4 bases and J by 2 bases; unmatched bases: 5.

Sequencing used peripheral blood. This rearrangement joins TRBV19 to TRBJ2-7; 10 bases agree with TRBD2. This TCR was recovered from a man in his 70s with acute or convalescent COVID-19. The CDR3 coding sequence is TGTGCCAGTAGTAATGGGCTAGCGGGGGCCTACGAGCAGTACTTC. It yields the protein CASSNGLAGAYEQYF. The entire variable domain, with the rest obtained from reference TRBV19 and TRBJ2-7, is as follows: DGGITQSPKYLFRKEGQNVTLSCEQNLNHDAMYWYRQDPGQGLRLIYYSQIVNDFQKGDIAEGYSVSREKKESFPLTVTSAQKNPTAFYLCASSNGLAGAYEQYFGPGTRLTVT.